This T cell receptor gamma chain was recorded in a study of intestinal T cells in coeliac disease. TRG repertoires were amplified with LymphoTrack primers from roughly 190 ng of biopsy DNA. TCRdb re-called the multiplex PCR reads with CATT. This table holds about 660 gamma-chain clones, about half found once. The CDR3 runs to 18 residues. V was clipped by 10 bases and J by 1 base; unmatched bases: 23. Each case's genomic DNA was extracted from ten roughly 5-µm formalin-fixed paraffin-embedded scrolls. Source material: a duodenal biopsy. V is TRGV10 and J is TRGJ1 or TRGJ2. TRGV10 is sorted into the ORF group, with uncertain function. The receptor was isolated from a human donor with celiac disease. CDR3 region: CAALGLSLIRGNYYKKLF. The DNA of the CDR3 is TGTGCTGCGTTGGGATTAAGTTTAATTAGAGGTAATTATTATAAGAAACTCTTT.